Detailed here is one T cell receptor beta chain. Its antigen is currently unknown. Other DNA sequences in this sample translate to the same CDR3. This sample was included in a study of Ad26.COV2.S vaccination and SARS-CoV-2 variants. Study information: Each vaccinee took Ad26.COV2.S intramuscularly, once or twice 56 days apart. Study-wide findings and caveats: Possible underestimation of total T cell responses by the TCR breadth and depth analyses was noted.

Produced via immunoSEQ multiplex PCR; TCRdb's table is partial and in-frame only. The table has roughly 700,000 clones, about 89% seen once. Treatment of the sample: approximately 18 received Ad26.COV2.S at low or high dose, single or two shots; 5 received placebo; per-sample allocation not given. Samples analyzed were those drawn on day 63 after the first vaccine or placebo injection. The source material was peripheral blood, sampled in a trial of Ad26.COV2.S vaccine versus placebo. The sequence was collected from a person aged 18-65 years who received the Ad26.COV2.S COVID-19 vaccine or a placebo.

The CDR3: CASSYSGQGNQPQHF. The CDR3 DNA follows: TGTGCCAGCAGTTACTCTGGACAGGGCAATCAGCCCCAGCATTTT. The chain uses TRBV6-5 and TRBJ1-5; 7 nucleotides align to TRBD1. The germline gives CDR1 MNHEY, CDR2 SVGAGI. Trimming at V came to 0 bases and at J to 2 bases, leaving 1 base not matched to a gene. The length of the CDR3 is 15 residues.